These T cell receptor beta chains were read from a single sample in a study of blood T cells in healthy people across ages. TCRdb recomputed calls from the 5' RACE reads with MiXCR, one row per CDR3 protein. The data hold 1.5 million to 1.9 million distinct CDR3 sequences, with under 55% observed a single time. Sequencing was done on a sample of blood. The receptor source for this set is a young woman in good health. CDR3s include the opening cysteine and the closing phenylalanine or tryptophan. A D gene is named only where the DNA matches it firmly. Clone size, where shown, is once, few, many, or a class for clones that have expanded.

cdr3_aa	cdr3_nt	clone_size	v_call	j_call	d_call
CASSSPPKAGFPTDTQYF	TGTGCCAGCAGTTCGCCACCGAAAGCGGGATTTCCCACAGATACGCAGTATTTT	.	TRBV6-2/TRBV6-3	TRBJ2-3	TRBD2
CASSLSGSYEAFF	TGTGCCAGCAGTTTATCCGGCAGTTATGAAGCTTTCTTT	.	TRBV27	TRBJ1-1	.
CATSAGGFEQFF	TGTGCCACCAGCGCGGGAGGGTTTGAGCAGTTCTTC	few	TRBV24-1	TRBJ2-1	TRBD2
CASSQGVEGGIYEQYF	TGCGCCAGCAGCCAAGGTGTGGAGGGTGGGATCTACGAGCAGTACTTC	.	TRBV4-1	TRBJ2-7	.
CASSQAQGTSPLHF	TGTGCCAGCAGCCAAGCACAGGGTACTTCACCCCTCCACTTT	few	TRBV3-1	TRBJ1-6	.
CASGGGMQDYGYTF	TGTGCCAGCGGCGGAGGCATGCAGGACTATGGCTACACCTTC	once	TRBV21-1	TRBJ1-2	.
CATSDPGTAKDEQFF	TGTGCCACCAGTGATCCCGGGACCGCCAAGGATGAGCAGTTCTTC	.	TRBV24-1	TRBJ2-1	.
CASSLLAVGGASTDTQYF	TGTGCCAGCAGTTTACTAGCGGTTGGGGGGGCTAGCACAGATACGCAGTATTTT	.	TRBV28	TRBJ2-3	.
CASSLPGLQNNEQFF	TGTGCCAGCTCACTCCCGGGACTCCAAAACAATGAGCAGTTCTTC	.	TRBV18	TRBJ2-1	.
CASSGLAGNTIYF	TGTGCCAGCTCGGGGCTCGCTGGAAACACCATATATTTT	.	TRBV7-9	TRBJ1-3	.
CSARDPGASKQYF	TGCAGTGCTAGAGACCCCGGGGCCTCCAAGCAGTACTTC	.	TRBV20-1	TRBJ2-5	.
CASSEGTGGNIQYF	TGTGCCAGCAGTGAAGGGACAGGGGGGAACATTCAGTACTTC	few	TRBV2	TRBJ2-4	TRBD1
CASSQDLGGWNSPLHF	TGCGCCAGCAGCCAAGATCTGGGGGGTTGGAATTCACCCCTCCACTTT	.	TRBV4-3	TRBJ1-6	.
CASSQDRGPSIITDTQYF	TGTGCCAGCAGCCAAGATCGGGGCCCCAGTATTATCACAGATACGCAGTATTTT	.	TRBV4-2	TRBJ2-3	.
CASTPFRVAGVGNTQYF	TGTGCCAGCACCCCCTTTCGGGTAGCGGGAGTAGGCAATACGCAGTATTTT	.	TRBV28	TRBJ2-3	TRBD2
CASSQDWSSGIQPQHF	TGCGCCAGCAGCCAAGATTGGAGTTCGGGTATTCAGCCCCAGCATTTT	few	TRBV4-3	TRBJ1-5	.
CASSEEWGLNTGELFF	TGTGCCAGCAGTGAAGAATGGGGTCTGAACACCGGGGAGCTGTTTTTT	few	TRBV25-1	TRBJ2-2	.
CASGIRHMQYF	TGTGCCAGCGGAATCCGTCATATGCAGTATTTT	.	TRBV7-2	TRBJ2-3	.
CSARAPGGQETQFF	TGCAGTGCTAGAGCCCCCGGTGGTCAAGAGACCCAGTTCTTC	.	TRBV20-1	TRBJ2-1	.
CASSFPPWRSSYEQYF	TGTGCCAGCAGTTTCCCCCCTTGGAGGAGCTCCTACGAGCAGTACTTC	.	TRBV28	TRBJ2-7	.
CASSLGVAGGYTF	TGTGCCAGCAGCTTAGGGGTAGCTGGAGGCTACACCTTC	.	TRBV7-2	TRBJ1-2	.
CAIQGSYNERFF	TGTGCCATCCAGGGTTCCTACAATGAGCGGTTCTTC	.	TRBV25-1	TRBJ2-1	.
CASSQDSSGYATNIQYF	TGCGCCAGCAGCCAAGACTCTAGCGGTTATGCCACAAACATTCAGTACTTC	few	TRBV4-3	TRBJ2-4	TRBD2
CASSKGQGTPKNIQYF	TGTGCCAGCAGCAAGGGACAGGGAACCCCCAAAAACATTCAGTACTTC	.	TRBV7-9	TRBJ2-4	TRBD1
CASSVGGWNTEAFF	TGTGCCAGCAGCGTAGGAGGTTGGAACACTGAAGCTTTCTTT	.	TRBV9	TRBJ1-1	.
CSASQGPLTEAFF	TGCAGTGCTTCACAGGGTCCCTTGACTGAAGCTTTCTTT	few	TRBV20-1	TRBJ1-1	.
CASSPRTGFGVSTNEKLFF	TGTGCCAGCAGCCCCAGGACAGGGTTTGGAGTTTCTACTAATGAAAAACTGTTTTTT	few	TRBV7-2	TRBJ1-4	TRBD1
CSARETSVETQYF	TGCAGTGCTAGGGAGACTAGCGTAGAGACCCAGTACTTC	.	TRBV20-1	TRBJ2-5	TRBD2
CASSASTSGEPTDTQYF	TGCGCCAGCAGCGCCTCGACTAGCGGGGAACCCACAGATACGCAGTATTTT	many	TRBV5-1	TRBJ2-3	TRBD2
CASSPRDRGSETQYF	TGCGCCAGCAGCCCGCGGGACAGGGGATCCGAGACCCAGTACTTC	.	TRBV4-3	TRBJ2-5	TRBD1
CSVDGRGGLTEQYF	TGCAGCGTTGATGGGCGGGGAGGGCTTACCGAGCAGTACTTC	.	TRBV29-1	TRBJ2-7	TRBD2
CASSWPTTSGGPHPDTQYF	TGTGCCAGCAGCTGGCCAACAACTAGCGGGGGGCCCCACCCAGATACGCAGTATTTT	.	TRBV7-2	TRBJ2-3	TRBD2
CATSGPGQNYGYTF	TGTGCCACCAGTGGGCCGGGACAAAACTATGGCTACACCTTC	.	TRBV24-1	TRBJ1-2	.
CASSLGGERLRGYTF	TGCGCCAGCAGCTTAGGAGGAGAGAGATTGCGGGGCTACACCTTC	.	TRBV5-1	TRBJ1-2	.
CASSPGLEPTDTQYF	TGCGCCAGCAGCCCAGGGCTAGAGCCGACAGATACGCAGTATTTT	.	TRBV5-1	TRBJ2-3	.
CASSLAGADEQFF	TGCGCCAGCAGCTTGGCGGGGGCGGATGAGCAGTTCTTC	many	TRBV5-1	TRBJ2-1	.
CASSVSLRSYEQYF	TGTGCCAGCAGTGTCAGCCTACGTTCGTACGAGCAGTACTTC	.	TRBV2	TRBJ2-7	.
CASSLDPASGNTIYF	TGCGCCAGCAGCTTGGACCCAGCCTCTGGAAACACCATATATTTT	.	TRBV5-1	TRBJ1-3	.
CASCLAGGSMMEQYF	TGTGCCAGCTGTCTGGCGGGAGGGTCAATGATGGAGCAGTACTTC	.	TRBV27	TRBJ2-5	TRBD2
CASSVDSPNQPQHF	TGCGCCAGCAGCGTGGACAGCCCCAATCAGCCCCAGCATTTT	.	TRBV5-1	TRBJ1-5	.
CASSSWSGRPSYEQYF	TGTGCCAGCTCAAGTTGGAGCGGGAGGCCCTCCTACGAGCAGTACTTC	once	TRBV28	TRBJ2-7	TRBD2
CASSYGVKYEQYF	TGTGCCAGCAGTTACGGGGTCAAGTACGAGCAGTACTTC	.	TRBV6-2/TRBV6-3	TRBJ2-7	.
CASSSASSGFNTEELFF	TGTGCCAGCAGTTCTGCATCTAGCGGGTTCAACACCGAGGAGCTGTTTTTT	.	TRBV6-2/TRBV6-3	TRBJ2-2	TRBD2
CASSLGSEETQYF	TGTGCCAGCAGCTTAGGGTCAGAAGAGACCCAGTACTTC	.	TRBV7-9	TRBJ2-5	.
CATSGDLYSYEQYF	TGTGCCACCAGCGGAGACTTGTACTCCTACGAGCAGTACTTC	many	TRBV15	TRBJ2-7	.
CASSLVRETFF	TGTGCCAGCAGCTTAGTTCGGGAGACTTTCTTT	.	TRBV11-2	TRBJ1-1	.
CASSQAPGPTNTEAFF	TGCGCCAGCAGCCAAGCCCCGGGACCGACTAACACTGAAGCTTTCTTT	few	TRBV4-3	TRBJ1-1	.
CASSKGTQDTEAFF	TGTGCCAGCAGCAAAGGGACACAAGACACTGAAGCTTTCTTT	.	TRBV21-1	TRBJ1-1	.
CASSLVVRGPYGYTF	TGTGCCAGCAGCTTAGTCGTCAGGGGACCCTATGGCTACACCTTC	.	TRBV7-9	TRBJ1-2	.
CASSQYRTGDSPLHF	TGTGCCAGCAGTCAATACCGGACGGGCGATTCACCCCTCCACTTT	.	TRBV6-1	TRBJ1-6	.
CASSPLGGVQFF	TGTGCCAGCAGTCCACTGGGGGGGGTGCAGTTCTTC	few	TRBV27	TRBJ2-1	TRBD2
CASSAGTLAKNIQYF	TGTGCCAGCAGCGCTGGGACTTTAGCCAAAAACATTCAGTACTTC	.	TRBV9	TRBJ2-4	.
CASSNRQLQYF	TGTGCCAGCAGTAATCGACAGTTGCAGTACTTC	many	TRBV12-3/TRBV12-4	TRBJ2-7	.